Detailed here is one T cell receptor beta chain. The repertoire was sequenced with immunoSEQ multiplex PCR; TCRdb's copy has only in-frame clones and lacks some. The sample contains approximately 4,500 clones, approximately 93% of which appear only once. This specimen comes from a study of T cells in localized non-small cell lung cancer. V dropped 6 bases and J dropped 3 bases, with 14 bases sitting between them. The CDR3 contains 14 residues. The source of this sequence is a woman aged 40-69 years with stage I lung adenocarcinoma. The chain has TRBV23-1 and TRBJ1-1; D unclear. TRBV23-1 is flagged as an ORF with uncertain function. The specimen comprised peripheral blood, sampled before any cancer treatment. CDR3: CASSRDCLDTEAFF. Written as DNA, the CDR3 is TGCGCCAGCAGCCGCGACTGCCTTGACACTGAAGCTTTCTTT.